The 20 T cell receptor beta chains given below trace back to one sample, sequenced in a study of chronic HIV infection and antiretroviral therapy. TCRdb reprocessed the 5' RACE reads via MiXCR and lists one record per CDR3 protein. Found here are roughly 39,000 distinct CDR3 sequences, around 8.7% of them singletons; the top ten hold over 2.5%. Sequences were obtained from peripheral blood. The receptors come from an adult who had HIV and had not received antiretroviral therapy, or was an uninfected healthy control (not recorded which).

This clonotype was observed many times. The chain links TRBV5-1 to TRBJ2-7; 11 bases match TRBD2. V dropped 1 base and J dropped 2; count of bases not matched to a gene: 2. The CDR3 totals 15 residues. Germline-derived CDR1 and CDR2 are SGHRS and YFSETQ. DNA of the CDR3: TGCGCCAGCAGCTTGACTAGCGGGAGTACCTACGAGCAGTACTTC. Amino acids: CASSLTSGSTYEQYF.

In its sample, this clonotype was seen many times. CDR3 nucleotides: TGCGCCAGCAGCCAAGCTAGCGGGAGGGCCGGCGGGGAGCTGTTTTTT. Amino acids: CASSQASGRAGGELFF. This chain links TRBV4-3 with TRBJ2-2, with 12 bases matching TRBD2. The V gene end was trimmed by 1 base and the J gene end by 7 bases; junction bases not matched to a gene: 4. This CDR3 has 16 residues. Germline V gene lookup returns CDR1 LGHNA and CDR2 YSLEER.

This clonotype showed up many times. This sequence joins TRBV27 and TRBJ2-7; 11 bases fit TRBD2. The CDR3 runs 12 residues. Germline lookup yields CDR1 MNHEY and CDR2 SMNVEV (reference sequence). Germline trimming cut 8 bases from V and 4 bases from J; bases unmatched to any gene: 1. For the CDR3, the DNA is TGTGCCAGCGGGACTAGCGGTTACGAGCAGTACTTC. It specifies CASGTSGYEQYF.

This clonotype showed up just a few times. The gene calls are TRBV2 and TRBJ1-4; possibly TRBD1 for D (6 bases). Trimming left V 1 base short and J 7 bases short, with 10 bases between. The CDR3 has 14 amino acids. Germline CDR1 SNHLY, CDR2 FYNNEI. The CDR3 reads CASSEGDMAEKLFF. The DNA for the CDR3 is TGTGCCAGCAGTGAAGGGGACATGGCTGAAAAACTGTTTTTT.

The chain couples TRBV10-3 to TRBJ2-6, with a weak D call TRBD1 (5 bases). V shed 2 bases and J shed 0 bases, with 5 bases lying between them. Germline lookup yields CDR1 ENHRY and CDR2 SYGVKD. The CDR3 has 15 residues. The CDR3 DNA sequence: TGTGCCATCAGTGAGGACAGCTCTGGGGCCAACGTCCTGACTTTC. Translated: CAISEDSSGANVLTF.

The V and J genes are TRBV20-1 and TRBJ2-3; possible D gene TRBD2, 6 bases. Germline loops: CDR1 DFQATT, CDR2 SNEGSKA (reference sequence). The V and J ends lost 2 bases and 3 bases respectively, with 15 bases between them. The CDR3 loop spans 15 amino acids. CDR3 residues: CSARISGVATDTQYF. CDR3 coding DNA: TGCAGTGCTAGAATATCGGGGGTTGCTACAGATACGCAGTATTTT.

This sequence joins TRBV28 and TRBJ1-2, with D unresolved. CDR3 length equals 11 residues. V lost 0 bases and J lost 9, with 5 bases in between. CDR1 MDHEN and CDR2 SYDVKM come from the germline V gene. Here the CDR3 reads CASSLWWCYTF. DNA for the CDR3: TGTGCCAGCAGTTTATGGTGGTGCTACACCTTC.

The V call is TRBV4-2, the J call TRBJ1-1; the D gene is possibly TRBD1 (6 bases). V lost 2 bases and J lost 4, with 8 bases in between. Germline V lookup: CDR1 LGHNA, CDR2 YNFKEQ. The CDR3 extends over 13 amino acids. CDR3 amino acids: CASSQLGGTEAFF. CDR3 DNA: TGTGCCAGCAGCCAATTAGGGGGCACTGAAGCTTTCTTT.

This clonotype occurred many times. The chain employs TRBV10-3 and TRBJ2-3, with 8 bases lining up with TRBD2. Germline values: CDR1 ENHRY, CDR2 SYGVKD. Trimming cost V 9 bases and J 5 bases; bases outside gene matches: 7. This CDR3 spans 13 amino acids. Written as DNA, the CDR3 is TGTGCCATGAAGCGGGAGTGGGTAGATACGCAGTATTTT. Translating gives CAMKREWVDTQYF.

In this sample, this clonotype turned up a few times. The CDR3 region is CASSFFTGANNQPQHF. The CDR3 DNA reads as TGTGCCAGCAGTTTCTTCACAGGGGCTAACAATCAGCCCCAGCATTTT. This chain joins TRBV28 and TRBJ1-5, with TRBD1 matching 7 bases. V dropped 3 bases and J dropped 3; count of bases not matched to a gene: 8. Per the germline V gene, CDR1 is MDHEN and CDR2 is SYDVKM. The CDR3 runs 16 residues.

The V gene is TRBV7-9, the J gene TRBJ1-3; the D is unclear. Germline V gene lookup returns CDR1 SEHNR and CDR2 FQNEAQ (reference sequence). V was pared by 4 bases and J by 4 bases, with 8 bases between. There are 13 residues in the CDR3. CDR3 protein: CASSSPVGNTIYF. The CDR3 region has the DNA TGTGCCAGCAGCTCCCCCGTCGGAAACACCATATATTTT.

This clonotype came up a few times. The chain recombines TRBV7-9 with TRBJ2-4; 7 nucleotides align to TRBD1. The V and J ends lost 1 base and 0 bases, in that order; junction bases with no gene match: 3. CDR1 is SEHNR and CDR2 is FQNEAQ in the germline V gene (reference sequence). The CDR3 has 16 residues. CDR3: CASSLGQGIAKNIQYF. DNA of the CDR3: TGTGCCAGCAGCTTAGGACAGGGAATAGCCAAAAACATTCAGTACTTC.

The rearrangement links TRBV29-1 to TRBJ1-4; 7 nucleotides agree with TRBD1. The V gene's germline CDR1 is SQVTM and CDR2 ANQGSEA. J was trimmed by 5 bases and V by 5 bases; bases with no gene match: 2. This CDR3 has 12 residues. The CDR3 here is CSVLQGNEKLFF. The CDR3 DNA sequence: TGCAGCGTTTTACAGGGGAATGAAAAACTGTTTTTT. Using reference TRBV29-1 and TRBJ1-4 for the parts outside the CDR3, the full variable domain is SAVISQKPSRDICQRGTSLTIQCQVDSQVTMMFWYRQQPGQSLTLIATANQGSEATYESGFVIDKFPISRPNLTFSTLTVSNMSPEDSSIYLCSVLQGNEKLFFGSGTQLSVL.

The CDR3 DNA reads as TGTGCCAGCAGTGAAATAGTACGGGATGGCTACACCTTC. Amino acid sequence: CASSEIVRDGYTF. The rearrangement uses TRBV2 and TRBJ1-2; D is unresolved. The CDR3 runs to 13 residues. The germline V gene has CDR1 SNHLY and CDR2 FYNNEI. Trimming pared 2 bases from V and 6 bases from J, leaving 10 bases between.

This clonotype was counted many times. The chain couples TRBV7-3 to TRBJ2-6; tentative D call: TRBD2 (6 bases). V was pared by 4 bases and J by 4 bases, with 23 bases between. The CDR3 runs 19 residues. Germline assignment: CDR1 SGHTA and CDR2 FQGTGA. Here the CDR3 reads CASSSQEGRFSAGANVLTF. CDR3 DNA sequence: TGTGCCAGCAGCTCCCAGGAGGGCCGATTCAGCGCGGGGGCCAACGTCCTGACTTTC.

The genes are TRBV27 and TRBJ2-3; 11 nucleotides match TRBD2. Germline V CDR1 and CDR2: MNHEY, SMNVEV (reference sequence). V dropped 6 bases and J dropped 1; count of bases not matched to a gene: 6. The CDR3 length is 16 residues. The CDR3 sequence is CASRSSGRVRTDTQYF. The DNA of the CDR3 is TGTGCCAGCAGGAGTAGCGGGAGGGTGCGCACAGATACGCAGTATTTT.

This clonotype came up many times. The chain employs TRBV29-1 and TRBJ1-1, with a possible D match to TRBD1 (5 bases). With 4 bases removed from V and 0 bases from J, the gap between germline ends came to 6 bases. Germline V CDR1 and CDR2: SQVTM, ANQGSEA. The CDR3 length is 12 residues. Written as DNA, the CDR3 is TGCAGCGTTGGACAGCTGAACACTGAAGCTTTCTTT. Its protein is CSVGQLNTEAFF.

Many counts were recorded for this clonotype. The chain carries TRBV5-1 and TRBJ1-5; D gene unclear. CDR1 and CDR2 from the germline V gene are SGHRS and YFSETQ. The CDR3 is 13 residues long. The germline V and J ends were trimmed by 0 bases and 5 bases, with 6 bases remaining between them. The CDR3 sequence is CASSLGVDQPQHF. The CDR3 DNA reads TGCGCCAGCAGCTTGGGGGTCGATCAGCCCCAGCATTTT.

There are a few counts of this clonotype. V is TRBV10-2 and J is TRBJ1-1; D unclear. The CDR3 is 13 amino acids. The ends were cut back, 2 bases at V and 2 bases at J, with 6 bases in the middle. Germline V CDR1 and CDR2: WSHSY, SAAADI. CDR3 nucleotide sequence: TGCGCCAGCAGTGAGGACGGCAACACTGAAGCTTTCTTT. This gives the protein CASSEDGNTEAFF.

This clonotype turned up a few times. This CDR3 is CSVVGSGRGQRNEQFF. Here the CDR3 DNA reads TGCAGCGTTGTAGGTAGTGGCAGGGGGCAGAGGAATGAGCAGTTCTTC. The V call is TRBV29-1, the J call TRBJ2-1, with 8 bases lining up with TRBD1. Germline CDR1 and CDR2: SQVTM and ANQGSEA. This CDR3 region has 16 residues. Trimming at V came to 4 bases and at J to 7 bases, leaving 15 bases not matched to a gene.